This note documents a single TCR beta chain sequence. Its matching antigen is unknown. These data come from a study of long-term antiretroviral therapy in people with HIV. Study at large: Collection dates of the earliest samples fall about a decade before the 2015 immediate-ART recommendation. Study-level results: HIV repertoires spanned narrower CDR3 length ranges than controls. Clones with expansion before ART led the repertoire at all time points.

Trimming shortened V by 6 bases and J by 4 bases, and 18 bases separated the two germline ends. In germline, CDR1 is LNHDA, CDR2 SQIVND (reference sequence). The CDR3 contains 15 residues. Running of the v3.0 immunoSEQ assay took place at survey level. Libraries were prepared by immunoSEQ multiplex PCR; TCRdb keeps only in-frame clonotypes and omits some of them. This table has approximately 30,000 clones, around 85% appearing once. The receptor's source is a man aged 40-49 years with HIV. V gene TRBV19 combines with J gene TRBJ1-1; D might be TRBD1 (6 bases). Sequenced material: unsorted PBMCs, taken 3 years after starting antiretroviral therapy. In DNA form, the CDR3 reads TGTGCCAGTAGGTTGGGACAACTCCATGCCACTGAAGCTTTCTTT. It translates to CASRLGQLHATEAFF.